What follows are 8 T cell receptor beta chains derived from one specimen sequenced in a study of blood T cells in healthy people across ages. With a J-beta primer mix and a sample-barcoded 5' primer, a second PCR ran about 6 to 11 cycles. TCRdb re-called the 5' RACE reads through MiXCR, storing one row per CDR3 protein. The sample has 1.8 million or so distinct CDR3 sequences, approximately 39% seen once; the top ten hold under 30%. What was sequenced was blood. The receptors were sampled from a human donor in good health.

The chain uses TRBV12-5 and TRBJ2-3, with D perhaps TRBD2 (5 bases). The germline V and J ends were trimmed by 11 bases and 0 bases, with 21 bases remaining between them. CDR1 is LGHNT and CDR2 is FRNRAP in the germline V gene. The CDR3 runs to 16 residues. CDR3 protein: CAREGAALTSTDTQYF. CDR3 DNA sequence: TGTGCTCGAGAGGGAGCCGCTCTAACTAGCACAGATACGCAGTATTTT.

V usage is TRBV29-1 and J usage is TRBJ2-7, with D tentatively TRBD1 or TRBD2 (5 bases each). V was cut by 4 bases and J by 2 bases, with 15 bases left in between. The CDR3 runs 14 residues. In germline, CDR1 is SQVTM, CDR2 ANQGSEA. The CDR3 sequence is CSVGDERKPYEQYF. DNA of the CDR3: TGCAGCGTTGGGGACGAAAGGAAACCCTACGAGCAGTACTTC.

V gene TRBV7-3 combines with J gene TRBJ2-5; D is perhaps TRBD1 (5 bases). Germline lookup yields CDR1 SGHTA and CDR2 FQGTGA. The CDR3 is 15 residues long. Trimming removed 5 bases from V and 5 bases from J, with 18 bases in between. CDR3 nucleotide sequence: TGTGCCAGCAGCCTAGGACACACCTTGGGGGAGACCCAGTACTTC. This encodes CASSLGHTLGETQYF.

This clonotype was counted only a few times. The chain recombines TRBV7-3 with TRBJ1-5, with D unresolved. Trimming stripped 5 bases from V and 2 bases from J, with 16 bases between. This CDR3 is built from 16 residues. The germline V gene encodes CDR1 SGHTA and CDR2 FQGTGA. CDR3 in DNA: TGTGCCAGCAGCCCACGGGTCACCACCCGCAATCAGCCCCAGCATTTT. Translated: CASSPRVTTRNQPQHF.

This clonotype was counted only a few times. CDR3 sequence reads: CASRDEENTQYF. Here the CDR3 DNA reads TGTGCCAGCAGGGATGAGGAGAATACGCAGTATTTT. The chain carries TRBV7-3 and TRBJ2-3; D uncertain. The CDR3 extends over 12 amino acids. The germline gives CDR1 SGHTA, CDR2 FQGTGA. The V end lost 6 bases, the J end lost 7 bases, and 11 bases lay between the germline ends.

The chain is built from TRBV18 and TRBJ2-3, with a possible D match to TRBD2 (6 bases). Germline V gene data show CDR1 as KGHSH and CDR2 as LQKENI. The CDR3 is 16 residues long. The germline V and J ends were trimmed by 2 bases and 2 bases, with 14 bases remaining between them. The CDR3 nucleotides read TGTGCCAGCTCACCAGGGCTAGCGCCTAACACAGATACGCAGTATTTT. This encodes CASSPGLAPNTDTQYF. Full variable domain (rest looked up from reference TRBV18 and TRBJ2-3): NAGVMQNPRHLVRRRGQEARLRCSPMKGHSHVYWYRQLPEEGLKFMVYLQKENIIDESGMPKERFSAEFPKEGPSILRIQQVVRGDSAAYFCASSPGLAPNTDTQYFGPGTRLTVL.

The chain recombines TRBV5-1 with TRBJ2-7; D is unresolved. With 3 bases removed from V and 3 bases from J, the gap between germline ends came to 13 bases. The CDR3 covers 14 residues. Germline values: CDR1 SGHRS, CDR2 YFSETQ. The CDR3 nucleotides read TGCGCCAGCAGCTCGATGGAGAAAAACTACGAGCAGTACTTC. This gives the protein CASSSMEKNYEQYF.

In its sample, this clonotype was seen a few times. This rearrangement joins TRBV4-3 to TRBJ2-7; D is unclear. This CDR3 region has 14 residues. The germline V gene has CDR1 LGHNA and CDR2 YSLEER. V dropped 1 base and J dropped 2 bases, with 9 bases sitting between them. CDR3 nucleotides: TGCGCCAGCAGCCAAGCGGCAGGACCCTACGAGCAGTACTTC. It yields the protein CASSQAAGPYEQYF.